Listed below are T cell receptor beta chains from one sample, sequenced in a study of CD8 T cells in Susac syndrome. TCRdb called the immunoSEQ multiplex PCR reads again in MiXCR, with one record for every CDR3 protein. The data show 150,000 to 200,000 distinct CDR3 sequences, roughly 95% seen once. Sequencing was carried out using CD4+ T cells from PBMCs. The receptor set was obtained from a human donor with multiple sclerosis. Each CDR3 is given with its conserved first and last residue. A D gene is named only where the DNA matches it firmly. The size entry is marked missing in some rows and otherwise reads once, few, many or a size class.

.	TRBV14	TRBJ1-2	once	TGTGCCAGTATGGGGGACACGGTGAGCCTTCCGAGGCGCGCCTTC	CASMGDTVSLPRRAF
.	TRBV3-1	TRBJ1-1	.	TGTGCCAGCAGCCAAGCCGGGAAGACTGAAGCTTTCTTT	CASSQAGKTEAFF
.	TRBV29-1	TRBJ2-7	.	TGCAGCGTGAAGGGGGACCTCTACGAGCAGTACTTC	CSVKGDLYEQYF
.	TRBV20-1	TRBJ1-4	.	TGCAGTGCTAGATACACCGGGACAATATGGGAAAAACTGTTTTTT	CSARYTGTIWEKLFF
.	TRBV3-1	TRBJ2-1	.	TGTGCCAGCAGCCAAGTGGACGAGCAGTTCTTC	CASSQVDEQFF
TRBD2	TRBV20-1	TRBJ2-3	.	TGCAGTGTCACCGGCGGGGGTGGGTCAGATACGCAGTATTTT	CSVTGGGGSDTQYF
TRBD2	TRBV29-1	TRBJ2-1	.	TGCAGCGTTGTCGTCCTAGCGGGAGTTGAGCAGTTCTTC	CSVVVLAGVEQFF
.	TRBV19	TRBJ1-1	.	TGTGCCAGTAGTAACAGGGATCACACTGAAGCTTTCTTT	CASSNRDHTEAFF
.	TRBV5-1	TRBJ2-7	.	TGCGCCAGCAGCTTGGGGCAGAAACGCGAGCAGTACTTC	CASSLGQKREQYF
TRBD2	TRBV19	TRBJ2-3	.	TGTGCCAGTAGTCCGACTAGCGGGAGGGCCTTGATCCCCGGTACGCAGTATTTT	CASSPTSGRALIPGTQYF
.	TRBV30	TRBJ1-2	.	TGTGCCTGGAGTAAAGGAGTAGGGGGCTACACCTTC	CAWSKGVGGYTF
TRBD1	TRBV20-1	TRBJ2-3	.	TGCAGTGCTAGAGTCCCGGGACAGCCCACAGATACGCAGTATTTT	CSARVPGQPTDTQYF
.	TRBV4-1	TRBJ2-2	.	TGCGCCAGCAGCCAAGTACCCGGGGAGCTGTTTTTT	CASSQVPGELFF
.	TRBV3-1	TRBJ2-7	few	TGTGCCAGCAGCTACCGGGACTCCTACGAGCAGTACTTC	CASSYRDSYEQYF
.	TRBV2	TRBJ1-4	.	TGTGCCAGCAGTGAAGCCCAGGGGCGGGATGAAAAACTGTTTTTT	CASSEAQGRDEKLFF
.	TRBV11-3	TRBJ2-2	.	TGTGCCAGCAGCTTAGATGACCGGGAGCCCCCCCGGGAGCTGTTTTTT	CASSLDDREPPRELFF
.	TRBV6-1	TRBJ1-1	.	TGTGCCAGCAGGTCAGGGTTGAACACTGAAGCTTTCTTT	CASRSGLNTEAFF
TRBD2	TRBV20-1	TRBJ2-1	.	TGCAGTGCTAGAGATCCCAGCGGGAGAGCCTACAATGAGCAGTTCTTC	CSARDPSGRAYNEQFF
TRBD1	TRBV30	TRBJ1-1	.	TGTGCCTGGAGTCCCTGGACAGGACAAGCTTTCTTT	CAWSPWTGQAFF
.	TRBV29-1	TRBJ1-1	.	TGCAGCGTTGCTCGCGGGAGGAACACTGAAGCTTTCTTT	CSVARGRNTEAFF
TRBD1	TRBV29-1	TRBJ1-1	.	TGCAGCGTTGGACAGGGTGAAGCTTTCTTT	CSVGQGEAFF
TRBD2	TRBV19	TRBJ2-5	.	TGTGCCAGTAGTACACTAGCGCAAGAGACCCAGTACTTC	CASSTLAQETQYF
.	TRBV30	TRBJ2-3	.	TGTGCCTGGAGCTTAACAAGGGATACGCAGTATTTT	CAWSLTRDTQYF
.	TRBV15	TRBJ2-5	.	TGTGCCACCAGCAGGCGCCGAGAGACCCAGTACTTC	CATSRRRETQYF
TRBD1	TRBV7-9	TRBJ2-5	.	TGTGCCAGCAGCATCGGGACAGGTCAAGAGACCCAGTACTTC	CASSIGTGQETQYF
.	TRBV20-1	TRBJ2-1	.	TGCAGTGCTTCCCACAATGAGCAGTTCTTC	CSASHNEQFF
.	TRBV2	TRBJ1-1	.	TGTGCCAGCAGGGGGCCGGACACTGAAGCTTTCTTT	CASRGPDTEAFF
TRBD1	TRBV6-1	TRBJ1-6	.	TGTGCCAGCAGACCCCTGACAGGGAGTATAGGTTCACCCCTCCACTTT	CASRPLTGSIGSPLHF
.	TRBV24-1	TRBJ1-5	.	TGTGCCACCAGTGGGGGGGCGGGGAATCAGCCCCAGCATTTT	CATSGGAGNQPQHF
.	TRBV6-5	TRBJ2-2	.	TGTGCCAGCAGGGGGAACACCGGGGAGCTGTTTTTT	CASRGNTGELFF
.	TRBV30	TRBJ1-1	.	TGTGCCTGGAGTAGAAACGTGAACACTGAAGCTTTCTTT	CAWSRNVNTEAFF
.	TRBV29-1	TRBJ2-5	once	TGCAGCGCCACGGACATCCATGGAAGGGAGACCCAGTACTTC	CSATDIHGRETQYF
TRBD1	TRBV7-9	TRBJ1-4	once	TGTGCCAGCAGCCCCGGGACAGGCCACGAAAAACTGTTTTTT	CASSPGTGHEKLFF
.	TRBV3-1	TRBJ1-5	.	TGTGCCAGCAGCCAAGCAAGTACCAATCAGCCCCAGCATTTT	CASSQASTNQPQHF
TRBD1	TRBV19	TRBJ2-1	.	TGTGCCAGTAGTATCCTTACAGGGGCGGCCGGGAATGAGCAGTTCTTC	CASSILTGAAGNEQFF
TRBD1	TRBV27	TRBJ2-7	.	TGTGCCAGCAAGACCCGGGACAGCTACGAGCAGTACTTC	CASKTRDSYEQYF
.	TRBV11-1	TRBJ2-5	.	TGTGCCAGCAGCCGGGGGAGAGGCCTGAAGACCCAGTACTTC	CASSRGRGLKTQYF
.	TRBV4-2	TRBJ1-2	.	TGTGCCAGCAGCCAAGCGGACAGAACCTTCTATGGCTACACCTTC	CASSQADRTFYGYTF
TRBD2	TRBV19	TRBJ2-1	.	TGTGCCAGTAGTATGGAGCGGGGGGGCGTCGGCGAGCAGTTCTTC	CASSMERGGVGEQFF
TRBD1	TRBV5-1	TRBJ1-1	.	TGCGCCAGCAGCGGAACAGGGGTCGCGAACACTGAAGCTTTCTTT	CASSGTGVANTEAFF
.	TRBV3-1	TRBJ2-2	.	TGTGCCAGCAGCCTCCAGGGGCTGGGCACCGGGGAGCTGTTTTTT	CASSLQGLGTGELFF
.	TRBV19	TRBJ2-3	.	TGTGCCAGTACCCTGGGGCGGGGCACAGATACGCAGTATTTT	CASTLGRGTDTQYF
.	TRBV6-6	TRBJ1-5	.	TGTGCCAGCAGTTTTCCGGGACATTCTAGCAATCAGCCCCAGCATTTT	CASSFPGHSSNQPQHF
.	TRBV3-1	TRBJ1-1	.	TGTGCCAGCAGCCGCTGGAACCGGAACACTGAAGCTTTCTTT	CASSRWNRNTEAFF
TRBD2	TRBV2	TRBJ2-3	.	TGTGCCAGCAGTGCGGCGACTAGCGGGGGGGATACGCAGTATTTT	CASSAATSGGDTQYF
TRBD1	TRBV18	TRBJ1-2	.	TGTGCCAGCTCATCGGTGCGGGACAGGGGAAGCGGCTACACCTTC	CASSSVRDRGSGYTF
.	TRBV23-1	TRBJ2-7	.	TGCGCCAGATCCGAGCAGTACTTC	CARSEQYF
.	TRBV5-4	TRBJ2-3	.	TGTGCCAGCAGCTTTACGGATAACACAGATACGCAGTATTTT	CASSFTDNTDTQYF
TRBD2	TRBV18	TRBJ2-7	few	TGTGCCAGCTCACCACCGGGAGGGGCCTACGAGCAGTACTTC	CASSPPGGAYEQYF
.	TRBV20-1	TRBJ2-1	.	TGCAGTGCTAGAGATCGGGTGGCCTACAATGAGCAGTTCTTC	CSARDRVAYNEQFF
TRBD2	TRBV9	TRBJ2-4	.	TGTGCCAGCAGCACCGCGGGGGAAGCCAAAAACATTCAGTACTTC	CASSTAGEAKNIQYF
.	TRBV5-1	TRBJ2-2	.	TGCGCCAGCAGTACGGGAGACACCGGGGAGCTGTTTTTT	CASSTGDTGELFF
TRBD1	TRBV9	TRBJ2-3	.	TGTGCCAGCAGTGGGAATCAGGGGGACACGCAGTATTTT	CASSGNQGDTQYF
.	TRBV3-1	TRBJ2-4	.	TGTGCCAGCAGCCAAGCCACCGACGTAAGATTAGTAAACATTCAGTACTTC	CASSQATDVRLVNIQYF
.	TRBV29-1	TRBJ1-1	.	TGCAGCGTTGAAGGGAGTAAGGACACGATGAACACTGAAGCTTTCTTT	CSVEGSKDTMNTEAFF